This T cell receptor beta chain appears in the sequencing data of a study of regulatory T cells in long-lasting Graves disease. Study in general: Graves' patients, diagnosed recently, had received antithyroid drugs under 3 months.

This clonotype has at least ten counts. Time point described: newly diagnosed GD, antithyroid drugs for less than 3 months. Preparation of the TCR library used RNA extracted from PBMCs. The CDR3 is 12 residues long. V lost 7 bases and J lost 2, with 8 bases in between. Germline CDR1 reads SNHLY; CDR2 reads FYNNEI. Arm-PCR of CDR3 regions and iRepertoire HTBI primers were the basis on which TCR beta libraries were built. MiXCR was run by TCRdb on the multiplex PCR reads, yielding one entry per CDR3 protein. In the table there are roughly 560,000 distinct CDR3 sequences, 15% to 20% of which are singletons. These data also formed part of another study, on T cells in Graves' hyperthyroidism and ophthalmopathy. That paper adds: The HTBI primer set served for first-round RT-PCR of the TCR CDR3. Blood also showed most of the thyroid clonotypes that were expanded above 0.001. With a median lead of roughly 6.2 months before onset, the model predicted ophthalmopathy.

This clonotype originated in a woman aged 35 to 59 with Graves disease. V gene TRBV2 combines with J gene TRBJ2-5, with no clear D. Sequencing used peripheral blood mononuclear cells (PBMCs), obtained at new diagnosis, from a patient treated with antithyroid drugs. The CDR3 loop reads CASMYYQETQYF. The CDR3, as DNA: TGTGCCAGCATGTACTATCAAGAGACCCAGTACTTC.